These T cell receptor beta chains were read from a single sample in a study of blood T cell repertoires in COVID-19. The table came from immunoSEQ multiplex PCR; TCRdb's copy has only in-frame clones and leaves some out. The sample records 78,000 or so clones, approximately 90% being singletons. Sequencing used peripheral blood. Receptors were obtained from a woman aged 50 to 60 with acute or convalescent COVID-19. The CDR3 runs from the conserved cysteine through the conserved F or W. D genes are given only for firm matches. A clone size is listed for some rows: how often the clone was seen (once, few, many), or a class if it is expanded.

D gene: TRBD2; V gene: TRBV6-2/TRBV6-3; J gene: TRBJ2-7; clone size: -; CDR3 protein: CASSHPGLAGGDMEQYF; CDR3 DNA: TGTGCCAGCAGTCACCCCGGACTAGCGGGAGGGGACATGGAGCAGTACTTC
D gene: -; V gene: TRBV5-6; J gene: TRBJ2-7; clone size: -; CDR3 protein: CASSRRPLAGTTYEQYF; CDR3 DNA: TGTGCCAGCAGTCGCCGTCCATTAGCCGGAACTACCTACGAGCAGTACTTC
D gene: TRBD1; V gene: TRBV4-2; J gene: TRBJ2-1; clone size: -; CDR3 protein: CASSQVGQGIYNEQFF; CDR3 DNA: TGTGCCAGCAGCCAAGTAGGACAGGGTATATACAATGAGCAGTTCTTC
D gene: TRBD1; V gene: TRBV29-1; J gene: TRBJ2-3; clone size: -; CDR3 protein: CSVGQGAGDTQYF; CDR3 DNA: TGCAGCGTTGGCCAGGGGGCCGGGGATACGCAGTATTTT
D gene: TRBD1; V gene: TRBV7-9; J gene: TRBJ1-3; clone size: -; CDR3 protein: CASSQQGAAGNTIYF; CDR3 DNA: TGTGCCAGCAGCCAACAGGGGGCGGCTGGAAACACCATATATTTT
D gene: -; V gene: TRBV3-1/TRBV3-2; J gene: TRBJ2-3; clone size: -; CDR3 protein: CASSQDLRGSTDTQYF; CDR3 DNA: TGTGCCAGCAGCCAAGATCTCCGGGGGAGCACAGATACGCAGTATTTT
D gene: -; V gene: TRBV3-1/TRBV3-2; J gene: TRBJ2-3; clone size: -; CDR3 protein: CASSLGRDTDTQYF; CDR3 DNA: TGTGCCAGCAGTCTCGGACGGGACACAGATACGCAGTATTTT
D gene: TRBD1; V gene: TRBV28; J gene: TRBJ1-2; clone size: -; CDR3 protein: CASSLSGGTGVGYTF; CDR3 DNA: TGTGCCAGCAGTTTATCTGGGGGGACAGGGGTCGGCTACACCTTC
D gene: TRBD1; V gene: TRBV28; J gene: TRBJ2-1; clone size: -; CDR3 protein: CASSSPGTGNNEQQFF; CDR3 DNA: TGTGCCAGCAGTTCCCCCGGGACAGGCAACAATGAGCAGCAGTTCTTC
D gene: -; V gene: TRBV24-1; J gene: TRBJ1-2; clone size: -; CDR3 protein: CATSDSRTVNYGYTF; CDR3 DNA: TGTGCCACCAGTGATTCCAGGACAGTTAACTATGGCTACACCTTC
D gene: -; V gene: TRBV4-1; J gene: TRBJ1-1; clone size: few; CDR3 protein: CASSQTSMNTEAFF; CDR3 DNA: TGCGCCAGCAGCCAGACAAGTATGAACACTGAAGCTTTCTTT
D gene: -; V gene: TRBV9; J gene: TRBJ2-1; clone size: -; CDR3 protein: CASSAQGKNYNEQFF; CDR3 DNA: TGTGCCAGCAGCGCCCAGGGCAAAAATTACAATGAGCAGTTCTTC
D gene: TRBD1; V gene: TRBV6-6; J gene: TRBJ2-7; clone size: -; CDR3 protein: CASRSSETGYGYEQYF; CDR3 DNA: TGTGCCAGCAGGTCGTCTGAGACAGGGTACGGGTACGAGCAGTACTTC
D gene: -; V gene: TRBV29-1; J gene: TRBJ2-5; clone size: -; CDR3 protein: CSVPGEGETQYF; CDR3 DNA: TGCAGCGTTCCAGGGGAGGGAGAGACCCAGTACTTC
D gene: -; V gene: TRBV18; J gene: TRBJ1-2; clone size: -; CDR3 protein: CASSPFHGYTF; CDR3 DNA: TGTGCCAGCTCCCCCTTTCATGGCTACACCTTC
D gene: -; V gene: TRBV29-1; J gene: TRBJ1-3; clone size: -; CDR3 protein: CSAERGGSGNTIYF; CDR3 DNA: TGCAGCGCCGAGCGGGGCGGCTCTGGAAACACCATATATTTT
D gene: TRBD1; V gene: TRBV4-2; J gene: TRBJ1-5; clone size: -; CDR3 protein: CASSPGQASNQPQHF; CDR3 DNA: TGTGCCAGCAGCCCGGGACAGGCTAGCAATCAGCCCCAGCATTTT
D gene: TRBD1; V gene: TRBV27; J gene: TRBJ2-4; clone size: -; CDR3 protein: CASSWRDRRIQYF; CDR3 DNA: TGTGCCAGCAGTTGGAGGGACAGGAGGATTCAGTACTTC
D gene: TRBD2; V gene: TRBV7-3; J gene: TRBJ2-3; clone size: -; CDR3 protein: CASSDRGGIGTDTQYF; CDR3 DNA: TGTGCCAGCAGCGATCGGGGGGGAATCGGCACAGATACGCAGTATTTT
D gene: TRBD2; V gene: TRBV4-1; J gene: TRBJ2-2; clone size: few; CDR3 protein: CASSHGTRKAGELFF; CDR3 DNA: TGCGCCAGCAGCCACGGGACTAGGAAAGCCGGGGAGCTGTTTTTT
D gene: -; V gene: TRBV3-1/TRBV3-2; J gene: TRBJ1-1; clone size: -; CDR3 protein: CASSPGAGTEAFF; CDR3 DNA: TGTGCCAGCAGCCCTGGGGCCGGGACTGAAGCTTTCTTT
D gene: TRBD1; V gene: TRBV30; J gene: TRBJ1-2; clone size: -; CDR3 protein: CAWSGNRGANYGYTF; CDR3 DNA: TGTGCCTGGAGCGGAAACAGGGGCGCTAACTATGGCTACACCTTC
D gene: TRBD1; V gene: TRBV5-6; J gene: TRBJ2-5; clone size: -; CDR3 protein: CASSLGKGAQETQYF; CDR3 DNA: TGTGCCAGCAGCTTGGGGAAGGGGGCCCAAGAGACCCAGTACTTC
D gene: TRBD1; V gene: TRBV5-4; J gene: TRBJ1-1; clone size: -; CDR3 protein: CASSLPTGALNTEAFF; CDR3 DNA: TGTGCCAGCAGCTTGCCGACAGGGGCTTTGAACACTGAAGCTTTCTTT
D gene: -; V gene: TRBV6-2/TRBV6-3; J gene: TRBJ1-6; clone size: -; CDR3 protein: CASSYWTGGHSPLHF; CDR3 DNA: TGTGCCAGCAGTTACTGGACCGGAGGCCATTCACCCCTCCACTTT
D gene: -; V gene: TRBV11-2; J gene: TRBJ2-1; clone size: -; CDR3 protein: CASSLGAINEQFF; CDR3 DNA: TGTGCCAGCAGCTTAGGAGCTATCAATGAGCAGTTCTTC
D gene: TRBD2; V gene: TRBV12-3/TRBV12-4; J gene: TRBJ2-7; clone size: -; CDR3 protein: CASRPGLVYEQYF; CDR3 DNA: TGTGCCAGCAGGCCGGGACTAGTCTACGAGCAGTACTTC
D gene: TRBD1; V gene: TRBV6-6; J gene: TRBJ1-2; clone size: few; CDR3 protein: CASSTPTGGYGYTF; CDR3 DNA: TGTGCCAGCAGTACACCGACAGGGGGCTATGGCTACACCTTC
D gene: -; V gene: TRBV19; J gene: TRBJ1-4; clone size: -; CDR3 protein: CASSIDTEKLFF; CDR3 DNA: TGTGCCAGTAGTATAGATACAGAAAAACTGTTTTTT
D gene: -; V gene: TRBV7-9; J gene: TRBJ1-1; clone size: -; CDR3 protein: CASSLSGHPNTEAFF; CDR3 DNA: TGTGCCAGCAGCTTATCTGGACACCCAAACACTGAAGCTTTCTTT
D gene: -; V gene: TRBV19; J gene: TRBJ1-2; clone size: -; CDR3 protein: CASTLGTGVLGYTF; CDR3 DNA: TGTGCCAGTACCTTGGGGACGGGGGTTTTGGGCTACACCTTC
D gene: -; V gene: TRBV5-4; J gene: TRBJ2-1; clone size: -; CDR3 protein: CASSSRSPYNEQFF; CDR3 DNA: TGTGCCAGCAGCTCGAGGTCCCCTTACAATGAGCAGTTCTTC
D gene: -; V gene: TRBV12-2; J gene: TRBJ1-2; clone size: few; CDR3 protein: CASRPEIDRGHHYGYTF; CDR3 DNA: TGTGCAAGTCGACCGGAAATAGACAGGGGGCATCACTATGGCTACACCTTC
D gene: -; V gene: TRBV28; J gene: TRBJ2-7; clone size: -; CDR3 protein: CASCLYGVYEQYF; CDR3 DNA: TGTGCCAGCTGTCTATACGGGGTTTACGAGCAGTACTTC
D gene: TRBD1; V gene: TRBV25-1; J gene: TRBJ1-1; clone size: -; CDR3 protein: CASRWDRNTEAFF; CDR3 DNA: TGTGCCAGCAGATGGGACAGGAACACTGAAGCTTTCTTT
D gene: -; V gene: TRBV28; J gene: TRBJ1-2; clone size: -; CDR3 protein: CASRTNYGYTF; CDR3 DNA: TGTGCCAGCCGTACTAACTATGGCTACACCTTC
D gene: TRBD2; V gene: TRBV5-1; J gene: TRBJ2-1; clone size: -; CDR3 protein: CASSLEAGGPYNEQFF; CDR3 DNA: TGCGCCAGCAGCCTGGAAGCGGGGGGACCCTACAATGAGCAGTTCTTC
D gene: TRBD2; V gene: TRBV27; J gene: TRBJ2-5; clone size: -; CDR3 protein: CASSPRTSGRAGETQYF; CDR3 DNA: TGTGCCAGCAGTCCTCGGACTAGCGGGAGGGCCGGGGAGACCCAGTACTTC
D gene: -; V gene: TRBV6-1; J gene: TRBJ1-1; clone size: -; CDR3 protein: CASSKDGLGGTEAFF; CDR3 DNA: TGTGCCAGCAGTAAGGACGGACTAGGGGGCACTGAAGCTTTCTTT
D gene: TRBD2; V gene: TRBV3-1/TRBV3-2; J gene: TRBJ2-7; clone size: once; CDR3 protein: CASSPLAGGGGEQYF; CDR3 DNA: TGTGCCAGCAGCCCGCTAGCGGGAGGAGGCGGCGAGCAGTACTTC
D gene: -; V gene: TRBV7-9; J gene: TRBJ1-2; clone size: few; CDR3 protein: CASSSADGPFYGYTF; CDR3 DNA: TGTGCCAGCAGCTCCGCAGATGGTCCCTTCTATGGCTACACCTTC
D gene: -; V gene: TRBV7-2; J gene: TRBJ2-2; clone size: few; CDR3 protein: CASSLQTNTGELFF; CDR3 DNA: TGTGCCAGCAGCTTACAGACGAACACCGGGGAGCTGTTTTTT
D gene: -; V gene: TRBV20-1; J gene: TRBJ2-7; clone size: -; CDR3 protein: CSARDQVQYF; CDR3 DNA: TGCAGTGCTAGAGATCAGGTGCAGTACTTC
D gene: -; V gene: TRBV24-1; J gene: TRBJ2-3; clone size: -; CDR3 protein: CATSDPHRGGSTDTQYF; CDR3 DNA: TGTGCCACCAGTGACCCTCACAGGGGGGGAAGCACAGATACGCAGTATTTT
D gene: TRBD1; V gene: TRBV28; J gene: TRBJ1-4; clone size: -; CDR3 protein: CASSKTGGAEKLFF; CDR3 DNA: TGTGCCAGCAGTAAGACAGGGGGCGCGGAAAAACTGTTTTTT
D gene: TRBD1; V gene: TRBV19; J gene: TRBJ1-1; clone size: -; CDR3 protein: CASSISGQGRTEAFF; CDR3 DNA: TGTGCCAGTAGTATATCTGGACAGGGCCGTACTGAAGCTTTCTTT
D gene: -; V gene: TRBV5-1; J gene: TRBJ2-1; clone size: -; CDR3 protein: CASSAVAASSYNEQFF; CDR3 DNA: TGCGCCAGCAGCGCAGTAGCGGCAAGCTCCTACAATGAGCAGTTCTTC
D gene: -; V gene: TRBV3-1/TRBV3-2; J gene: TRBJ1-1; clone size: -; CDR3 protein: CASSPQGRNSEAFF; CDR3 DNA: TGTGCCAGCAGCCCCCAGGGGCGGAATTCTGAAGCTTTCTTT
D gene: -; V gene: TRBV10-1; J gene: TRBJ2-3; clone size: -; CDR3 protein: CASSEDVGLSTDTQYF; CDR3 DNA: TGCGCCAGCAGTGAGGACGTGGGCTTGAGCACAGATACGCAGTATTTT
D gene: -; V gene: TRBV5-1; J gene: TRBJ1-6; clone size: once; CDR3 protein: CASSPQGQGLSSPLHF; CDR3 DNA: TGCGCCAGCAGCCCCCAAGGTCAGGGTTTAAGTTCACCCCTCCACTTT